This T cell receptor beta chain appears in the sequencing data of a study of regulatory T cells in long-lasting Graves disease. Study results and limitations: Persistent Graves' patients showed less TCR diversity than newly diagnosed patients showed.

Arm-PCR of CDR3 regions with iRepertoire HTBI primers generated TCR beta libraries. TCRdb re-called the multiplex PCR reads through MiXCR, storing one row per CDR3 protein. The repertoire holds roughly 700,000 distinct CDR3 sequences, with about 30% as singletons. The time point here: persistent/refractory GD, antithyroid drugs over 5 years with positive TRAb. There was RNA extracted from PBMCs, and the TCR library was made from it. V was trimmed by 8 bases and J by 0 bases, leaving 19 bases between them. This CDR3 comprises 16 residues. Germline CDR1 reads SNHLY; CDR2 reads FYNNEI. This clonotype was counted many times. Its antigen is not identified.

This receptor was identified in a female donor with Graves disease. The chain uses TRBV2 and TRBJ1-1, with D maybe TRBD1 (6 bases). Sequenced material: peripheral blood mononuclear cells (PBMCs), taken when the disease was refractory, from a patient treated with antithyroid drugs. The CDR3 here is CASPAGRTAMNTEAFF. The CDR3 DNA reads as TGTGCCAGCCCTGCAGGTAGGACAGCAATGAACACTGAAGCTTTCTTT.